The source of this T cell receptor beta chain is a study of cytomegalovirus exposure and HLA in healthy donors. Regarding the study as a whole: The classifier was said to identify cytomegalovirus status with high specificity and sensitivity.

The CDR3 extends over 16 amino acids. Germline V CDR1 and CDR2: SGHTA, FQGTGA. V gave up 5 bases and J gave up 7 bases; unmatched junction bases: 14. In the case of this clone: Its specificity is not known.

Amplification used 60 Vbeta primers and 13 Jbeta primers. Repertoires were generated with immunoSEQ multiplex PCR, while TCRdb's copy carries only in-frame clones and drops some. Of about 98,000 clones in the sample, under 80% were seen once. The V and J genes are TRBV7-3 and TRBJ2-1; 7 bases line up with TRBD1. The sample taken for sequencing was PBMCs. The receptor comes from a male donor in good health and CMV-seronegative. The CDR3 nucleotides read TGTGCCAGCAGCGTACAGGGGTCCAGTGGGCCAAATGAGCAGTTCTTC. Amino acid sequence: CASSVQGSSGPNEQFF.